This T cell receptor (beta chain) was recovered during a study of regulatory T cells in long-lasting Graves disease. The length of the CDR3 is 13 residues. V shed 5 bases, J shed 4 bases, and the junction held 2 bases outside the gene matches. Germline V lookup: CDR1 KGHDR, CDR2 SFDVKD. The sample's time point: persistent/refractory GD, antithyroid drugs over 5 years with positive TRAb. From PBMCs, RNA was extracted and then used to make the TCR library. General study points: Persistent Graves' patients showed less TCR diversity than newly diagnosed ones. Persistent disease was associated with favored TRBV28 usage and with favored use of TRBJ1-2 and TRBJ2-5. Limited samples may have lowered accuracy. The number of shared public clonotypes was higher in persistent patients (2,741) than new patients (approximately 1,000).

Combining iRepertoire HTBI primers with Arm-PCR of CDR3 regions, the authors built TCR beta libraries. In TCRdb, the multiplex PCR reads were re-called with MiXCR into one record per CDR3 protein. The sample holds approximately 500,000 distinct CDR3 sequences; around a fifth are singletons and the top ten take roughly 7%. There are many counts of this clonotype. Its antigen is still unknown. This rearrangement joins TRBV24-1 to TRBJ1-2; 8 nucleotides line up with TRBD1. Sequencing used peripheral blood mononuclear cells (PBMCs), obtained when the disease was refractory, from a patient treated with antithyroid drugs. The TCR was taken from a female donor with Graves disease. The CDR3 spells CATSVGTGYGYTF. The CDR3 DNA sequence: TGTGCCACCAGTGTCGGGACAGGCTATGGCTACACCTTC.